The T cell receptor (beta chain) described here comes from a study of OX40 agonist ivuxolimab in advanced cancers. The CDR3 contains 13 residues. Germline CDR1 reads SGHRS; CDR2 reads YFSETQ. Trimming removed 0 bases at V and 3 bases at J, with 4 bases between. Sequenced by immunoSEQ multiplex PCR; TCRdb stores in-frame clones only, minus some. The sample consists of 100,000 to 150,000 clones, 85% to 95% of them appearing once. This clone has a single count. The V and J genes are TRBV5-1 and TRBJ1-3, with D uncertain. The source material was CD4+ or CD8+ T cells sorted from blood, sampled in a trial of the OX40 agonist ivuxolimab. This TCR came from an adult with an advanced solid tumor such as melanoma, head and neck, liver or kidney cancer. CDR3 nucleotides: TGCGCCAGCAGCTTGGCGGATGGAAACACCATATATTTT. Translating gives CASSLADGNTIYF.